The entry below gives a single TCR beta chain sequence along with its context. These data come from a study of blood T cells in healthy people across ages. The germline gives CDR1 MGHRA, CDR2 YSYEKL. The CDR3 runs 17 residues. With 1 base clipped from V and 2 bases from J, the junction kept 10 bases outside the gene matches. PCR was performed a second time for roughly 7 to 12 cycles using a sample-barcoded 5' primer and a J-beta primer mix. A tag from a template-switch adaptor with 12 random nucleotides marked each cDNA molecule. Each of the samples gave a minimum of 2.5 million paired-end reads that contained CDR3. TCRdb redid the calling of the 5' RACE reads with MiXCR, one entry per CDR3 protein. In the table there are about 670,000 distinct CDR3 sequences, roughly two fifths of which are singletons.

The specimen sequenced was blood. The chain recombines TRBV4-1 with TRBJ2-7; 8 nucleotides line up with TRBD2. The TCR originated in a man older than 75 in good health. CDR3 in amino acids: CASSQGIRSGRAYEQYF. The CDR3 coding sequence is TGCGCCAGCAGCCAAGGGATACGGAGCGGGAGAGCCTACGAGCAGTACTTC.